This T cell receptor beta chain was sequenced for a study of shared T cell receptors in the human thymus. Clones were read by immunoSEQ multiplex PCR, and TCRdb kept only the in-frame ones, dropping some. The table has more than 550,000 clones, 80% to 90% seen once; the top ten hold roughly 0.0087%. This clone was seen a single time. Germline V CDR1 and CDR2: MDHEN, SYDVKM. The CDR3 consists of 15 residues. Trimming took 4 bases from V and 1 from J, leaving 13 bases between them. The same specimen was also included in a second study, on human thymus T cells. This second study notes: During corrective heart surgery, resections were taken, and the thymus tissue came from them. Unrelated individuals reportedly shared highly overlapping thymic TCR repertoires.

The sequence was collected from a boy in the first two years of life with a congenital heart defect. This chain connects TRBV28 to TRBJ1-2; D gene ambiguous. The sample taken for sequencing was thymocytes. This CDR3 is CASSSDQDSNYGYTF. The DNA for the CDR3 is TGTGCCAGCAGTTCCGATCAGGATAGTAACTATGGCTACACCTTC.